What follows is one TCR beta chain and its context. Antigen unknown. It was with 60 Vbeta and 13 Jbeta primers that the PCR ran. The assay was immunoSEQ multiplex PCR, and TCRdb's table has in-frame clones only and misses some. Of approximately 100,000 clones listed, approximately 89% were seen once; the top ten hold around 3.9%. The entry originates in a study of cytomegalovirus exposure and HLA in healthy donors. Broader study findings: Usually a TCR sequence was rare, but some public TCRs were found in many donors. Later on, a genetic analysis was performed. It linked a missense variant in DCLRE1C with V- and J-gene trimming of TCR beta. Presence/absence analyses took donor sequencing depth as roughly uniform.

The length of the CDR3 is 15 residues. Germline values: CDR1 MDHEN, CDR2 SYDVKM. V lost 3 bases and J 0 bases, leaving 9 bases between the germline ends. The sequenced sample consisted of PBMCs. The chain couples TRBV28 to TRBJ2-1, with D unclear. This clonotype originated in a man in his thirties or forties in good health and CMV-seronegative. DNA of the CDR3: TGTGCCAGCAGTTTTAGACTTAACTCCTACAATGAGCAGTTCTTC. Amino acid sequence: CASSFRLNSYNEQFF. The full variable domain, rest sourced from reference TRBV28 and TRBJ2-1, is DVKVTQSSRYLVKRTGEKVFLECVQDMDHENMFWYRQDPGLGLRLIYFSYDVKMKEKGDIPEGYSVSREKKERFSLILESASTNQTSMYLCASSFRLNSYNEQFFGPGTRLTVL.